One and the same sample provided the 20 T cell receptor beta chains below, sequenced in a study of T cell responses to AZD1222 COVID-19 vaccine. TCRdb's table, derived via immunoSEQ multiplex PCR, lists solely in-frame clones and lacks some. The data show 120,000 to 150,000 clones, with just over 85% seen just once and about 3% held by the top ten. Material: peripheral blood, obtained on day 0 of AZD1222 vaccination. The receptor set was obtained from an adult in good health.

By share, this clone counts as medium-sized. Other DNA sequences in the same sample also yield this CDR3. The chain has TRBV6-4 and TRBJ2-1; 12 nucleotides agree with TRBD2. The CDR3 is made up of 15 amino acids. The V gene's germline CDR1 is MRHNA and CDR2 SNTAGT. After removal of 0 bases from V and 6 bases from J, the junction contained 0 bases not matched to a gene. The CDR3 protein is CASSDSTSGSNEQFF. The CDR3 nucleotides read TGTGCCAGCAGTGACTCGACTAGCGGGAGCAATGAGCAGTTCTTC.

This clone was picked up one time. V usage is TRBV5-5 and J usage is TRBJ1-1; 7 bases map to TRBD1. The germline CDR1 and CDR2 sequences are SGHKS and YYEKEE (reference sequence). This CDR3 is 16 amino acids long. J was trimmed by 0 bases and V by 4 bases; bases with no gene match: 9. The CDR3 DNA is TGTGCCAGCAGCCAGGGGAATACAGGGGTGAACACTGAAGCTTTCTTT. This sequence encodes CASSQGNTGVNTEAFF.

This clone was detected only once. The genes are TRBV4-2 and TRBJ2-7, with 7 bases fitting TRBD2. This CDR3 region has 15 residues. Per the germline V gene, CDR1 is LGHNA and CDR2 is YNFKEQ. The V segment lost 1 base and the J segment 2 bases; nucleotides outside the gene matches: 5. CDR3 coding DNA: TGTGCCAGCAGCCAAGGGGAGGGAGGGGCCTACGAGCAGTACTTC. As protein: CASSQGEGGAYEQYF.

The chain joins TRBV19 to TRBJ1-1; the match to TRBD1 covers 7 bases. The germline gives CDR1 LNHDA, CDR2 SQIVND (reference sequence). The CDR3 runs to 18 residues. The V segment lost 1 base and the J segment 8 bases; nucleotides outside the gene matches: 19. The CDR3 DNA sequence: TGTGCCAGTAGTATAGGGGGACTGACAGGGAGTCTTAAGGTAGAAGCTTTCTTT. It translates to CASSIGGLTGSLKVEAFF.

A single count supports this clone. This chain connects TRBV30 to TRBJ1-5, with D perhaps TRBD1 (5 bases). Germline V lookup: CDR1 GTSNPN, CDR2 SVGIG (reference sequence). The CDR3 sequence is 14 residues long. The V and J ends lost 0 bases and 3 bases respectively, with 9 bases between them. The CDR3 bases are TGTGCCTGGAGTGTTCTAGGACACAATCAGCCCCAGCATTTT. Its protein is CAWSVLGHNQPQHF.

V usage is TRBV14 and J usage is TRBJ1-2; no firm D call. The V and J ends lost 0 bases and 6 bases respectively, with 14 bases between them. Germline values: CDR1 SGHDN, CDR2 FVKESK. The CDR3 covers 15 residues. The CDR3 DNA reads as TGTGCCAGCAGCCAAGAAATGTTCCCAAGGCATGGCTACACCTTC. As protein: CASSQEMFPRHGYTF.

This rearrangement joins TRBV10-3 to TRBJ1-6; TRBD1 aligns across 9 bases. The trim removed 11 bases at V and 4 bases at J, leaving 6 bases unmatched. In germline, CDR1 is ENHRY, CDR2 SYGVKD. The CDR3 runs to 14 residues. CDR3 nucleotide sequence: TGTGCCGCCACCGACAGGGGGTATAATTCACCCCTCCACTTT. The encoded protein is CAATDRGYNSPLHF.

This clone appeared a single time. One end of the junction varies from germline; a read error may be responsible. The chain couples TRBV6-5 to TRBJ1-2; perhaps TRBD1 as D (6 bases). CDR1 MNHEY and CDR2 SVGAGI come from the germline V gene. CDR3 length: 12 amino acids. The CDR3 loop is CASSYSIGGQSF. The CDR3 DNA reads as TGTGCCAGCAGTTACTCGATAGGAGGACAGAGCTTC.

V gene TRBV27 combines with J gene TRBJ2-3, with D possibly being TRBD1 or TRBD2 (5 bases each). The germline V gene has CDR1 MNHEY and CDR2 SMNVEV (reference sequence). V was clipped by 4 bases and J by 3 bases, with 17 bases between them. The CDR3 has 16 amino acids. CDR3 sequence (DNA): TGTGCCAGCAGTTCGACCCTGACAGCGGTAACAGATACGCAGTATTTT. It translates to CASSSTLTAVTDTQYF.

V is TRBV4-3 and J is TRBJ2-3; D uncertain. The germline V gene has CDR1 LGHNA and CDR2 YSLEER. This CDR3 has 16 amino acids. V gave up 0 bases and J gave up 0 bases, with 10 bases separating them. CDR3 loop: CASSQETYSSTDTQYF. CDR3 nucleotide sequence: TGCGCCAGCAGCCAAGAAACCTACAGTAGCACAGATACGCAGTATTTT.

The gene calls are TRBV19 and TRBJ1-1; D is unclear. Germline V gives CDR1 LNHDA, CDR2 SQIVND (reference sequence). The CDR3 loop spans 14 amino acids. Trimming took off 6 bases at V and 5 bases at J, with 16 bases between the two ends. The CDR3 protein is CASRIPGGITEAFF. CDR3 coding DNA: TGTGCCAGTAGGATACCGGGTGGAATAACTGAAGCTTTCTTT.

The chain uses TRBV28 and TRBJ1-1; D not resolved. Germline loops: CDR1 MDHEN, CDR2 SYDVKM. The CDR3 length is 13 residues. Trimming removed 1 base from V and 0 bases from J, with 3 bases in between. The CDR3 region is CASSLLMNTEAFF. The DNA of the CDR3 is TGTGCCAGCAGTTTATTAATGAACACTGAAGCTTTCTTT.

The chain links TRBV25-1 to TRBJ2-3, with D perhaps being TRBD1 or TRBD2 (5 bases each). Germline values: CDR1 MGHDK, CDR2 SYGVNS. CDR3 length: 15 residues. The V gene lost 5 bases and the J gene lost 8 bases, with 20 bases spanning the gap. The CDR3 DNA is TGTGCCAGCAGTCCGAAGGACTGGGGCGTTGGTACGCAGTATTTT. Translating gives CASSPKDWGVGTQYF.

This clone was seen a few times. The chain links TRBV5-4 to TRBJ1-2; no reliable D call. The V and J ends lost 0 bases and 5 bases respectively, with 8 bases between them. Germline-derived CDR1 and CDR2 are SGHNT and YYREEE (reference sequence). The CDR3 extends over 13 amino acids. The CDR3 is CASSLGASYGYTF. CDR3 bases: TGTGCCAGCAGCTTGGGAGCTTCTTATGGCTACACCTTC.

V gene TRBV29-1 combines with J gene TRBJ2-1; tentative D call: TRBD1 (5 bases). The V end lost 3 bases, the J end lost 2 bases, and 11 bases lay between the germline ends. Germline assignment: CDR1 SQVTM and CDR2 ANQGSEA. This CDR3 is built from 14 residues. The CDR3 sequence is CSVEDETAYNEQFF. CDR3 sequence (DNA): TGCAGCGTTGAGGATGAGACAGCCTACAATGAGCAGTTCTTC.

This chain links TRBV6-2 or TRBV6-3 with TRBJ1-4, with D perhaps TRBD1 (5 bases). The CDR3 has 15 amino acids. Per the germline V gene, CDR1 is MNHEY and CDR2 is SVGEGT. The V end lost 6 bases, the J end lost 6 bases, and 17 bases lay between the germline ends. CDR3 sequence (DNA): TGTGCCAGCAGCCCGTCCCCGGGACGGTATGAAAAACTGTTTTTT. It codes for CASSPSPGRYEKLFF.

The rearrangement joins TRBV7-9 to TRBJ2-3, with TRBD2 as a possible D gene (5 bases). Germline values: CDR1 SEHNR, CDR2 FQNEAQ (reference sequence). V lost 4 bases to trimming and J lost 5 bases, with 16 bases between them. This CDR3 has 15 amino acids. The CDR3 region is CASSSLDRDQDTQYF. CDR3 nucleotide sequence: TGTGCCAGCAGCTCCCTTGACCGGGATCAAGATACGCAGTATTTT.

J is TRBJ1-3 and V is TRBV30; D gene ambiguous. Per germline, CDR1 GTSNPN and CDR2 SVGIG (reference sequence). The CDR3 runs to 11 residues. The V gene lost 3 bases and the J gene lost 4 bases, with 4 bases spanning the gap. The CDR3 DNA follows: TGTGCCTGGAGGGTCGGAAACACCATATATTTT. Protein sequence: CAWRVGNTIYF.

CDR3 in amino acids: CSASLSNYGYTF. The CDR3 coding sequence is TGCAGTGCTAGTTTATCCAACTATGGCTACACCTTC. The chain combines TRBV20-1 with TRBJ1-2; D not resolved. This CDR3 spans 12 amino acids. V lost 3 bases to trimming and J lost 2 bases, with 7 bases between them. Germline CDR1 reads DFQATT; CDR2 reads SNEGSKA (reference sequence).

V usage is TRBV6-5 and J usage is TRBJ2-1; TRBD2 aligns across 10 bases. J gave up 9 bases and V 3 bases, and 8 bases lay outside the gene matches. The CDR3 extends over 15 amino acids. Germline V gives CDR1 MNHEY, CDR2 SVGAGI. Written as DNA, the CDR3 is TGTGCCAGCAGTTATCCCCAGCGGGAGGGCCCTGAGCAGTTCTTC. This translates into CASSYPQREGPEQFF.